This T cell receptor beta chain came from a study of regulatory T cells in long-lasting Graves disease. The study's findings and limits: Shared public clonotypes totalled 2,741 in persistent patients, compared with about 970 in new patients. Patients with persistent Graves' had lower TCR diversity than newly diagnosed patients.

Construction of TCR beta libraries relied on iRepertoire HTBI primers and on Arm-PCR targeting CDR3 regions. TCRdb re-derived calls from the multiplex PCR reads in MiXCR, one entry per CDR3 protein. The sample lists 300,000 to 400,000 distinct CDR3 sequences; about 18% were seen once. The time point was: persistent/refractory GD, antithyroid drugs over 5 years with positive TRAb. The TCR library used RNA extracted from PBMCs. This clonotype is a singleton in its sample. Its antigen remains unidentified. This CDR3 fails to terminate in the conserved phenylalanine or tryptophan, so it likely reflects a read error. The CDR3 sequence is 13 residues long. V lost 6 bases to trimming and J lost 5 bases, with 13 bases between them.

This TCR derives from a female donor with Graves disease. The J gene is TRBJ1-1, the V gene TRBV12-3 or TRBV12-4; D is possibly TRBD1 (5 bases). This specimen was peripheral blood mononuclear cells (PBMCs), taken when the disease was refractory, from a patient treated with antithyroid drugs. For the CDR3, the DNA is TGTGCCAGCAGGGTGGGGGGGGTGACTGAAGCTTTCCTT. This encodes CASRVGGVTEAFL.